The sequence of this TCR beta chain was determined in a study of vaccination and CD4 T cells after COVID-19 (dated by TCRdb to 2021 to 2024). The study in broad terms: SARS-CoV-2 positivity had been established in the convalescent patients by nasal swab PCR, and mild disease was recorded in several of these patients and severe disease in one. In the convalescent cohort there were six males and four females, among whom were two Hispanic individuals, seven Caucasians, two Asians and one multiracial person. Participants got two doses of the Pfizer-BioNTech BNT162b2 vaccine (n=8) or two doses of the Moderna mRNA-1273 vaccine (n=2). Post-COVID blood samples from convalescent patients were collected a median of roughly 100 days after diagnosis, with a range of about 35 to 180 days. The time from the second vaccine dose to post-vaccine blood sampling had a median of 72 days and ranged from about 12 to 241 days. For stimulating the cultures, overlapping spike peptide pools were used, derived from SARS-CoV-2 as well as from the common cold coronaviruses HCoV-NL63, HCoV-OC43 and HCoV-229E. Control cultures received a CEFX viral epitope pool as the positive control, an HIV-1 Nef peptide pool as the negative control, or no peptide. The spike-specific CD4+ TCR repertoire was compared before and after mRNA vaccination in approximately 9 COVID-19 convalescent patients and a handful of infection-naive healthy vaccine recipients. The investigation overall reported the following: In convalescent patients, nearly all vaccine-specific clones (304 of 307) were found to be mono-reactive for SARS-CoV-2 spike rather than cross-reactive with common cold coronaviruses. Although the median number of SARS-CoV-2-reactive clonotypes went up from some 23 after infection to about 38 after vaccination, the increase was not significant. Only a relatively small number of convalescent patients were included in the study, and early timepoints following natural infection were not analyzed. Among the post-vaccine SARS-CoV-2-reactive clones in convalescent patients, a median approximately 90% showed up only after vaccination, which suggests vaccine-specific priming.

Receptor amplification or capture employed PCR. TCR sequencing of DNA from cultured CD4+ T cells used the Oncomine TCR Beta short-read assay at the Johns Hopkins FTIC core. The QIAamp micro DNA kit was used to extract genomic DNA from the cultured CD4+ T cells. Oncomine TCR Beta libraries from cultured CD4+ T cells were pooled using unique dual indexes and sequenced on an Illumina iSeq 100. For the original study's pipeline: Non-productive sequences were removed, and CDR3s that did not start with C, did not end with F or W, or were shorter than 7 amino acids were discarded. Antigen-specific clonotypes were identified with the MANAFEST web application by comparing peptide-stimulated wells with reference and other culture wells. An FDR below 0.05, an odds ratio above 5, and a productive frequency above 0.1% in at least two of three replicate wells were required for clones to be considered positive. Cross-reactive clonotypes were defined as significantly expanded in both SARS-CoV-2 spike wells and at least one common cold coronavirus spike condition. CDR3 homology was assessed with Levenshtein distances (stringdist) and unrooted phylogenetic trees (ape) in R version 3.6.1. Clones were called with MiXCR by TCRdb after fastp trimmed the public reads at Q25, and only in-frame beta chains were retained. Each CDR3 protein appears once, grouped with its most common genes and DNA. TCRdb, rather than the study authors, made the V and J calls. Across this sample there are fewer than 25,000 distinct CDR3 sequences, with 45% to 60% seen only once. The ten largest clones take up 5.5% of the sample.

The treatment or condition tag for this specimen amounts to: approximately 9-day PBMC culture with coronavirus spike peptide pools or control peptides (ViraFEST assay). The ViraFEST assay, used in the study, expanded antigen-specific T cells with peptide pools and then identified the expanded clonotypes through TCR sequencing. Positive SARS-CoV-2 PCR tests in the convalescent patients dated from March to December 2020, before Alpha, Beta and Delta variants emerged in the United States. Roughly 2 million PBMCs per well were cultured in IMDM with roughly 5.2% human AB serum and approximately 10 IU/ml IL-2, plus 10 ug/ml peptide pools. Half of the culture medium was replaced with fresh IL-2-containing medium on days 3 and 7. After around 10 days of culture, CD4+ T cells were isolated by negative selection with the EasySep CD4+ T cell isolation kit. Ficoll-Paque Plus gradient centrifugation was used to isolate PBMCs from whole blood, and the isolated PBMCs were then either used fresh or cryopreserved at -140C. In general, triplicate wells were set up for every culture condition.

This clonotype turned up a few times. Its antigen remains undetermined. Qualities for individual bases were not recorded, and no much larger clone is one base off. V is reduced by 6 bases and J by 2 bases, leaving a spacing of 14 bases between them. Including the terminal cysteine and phenylalanine, the CDR3 comprises 14 residues. The entry retains the CDR3 DNA only, 42 bases that are in frame from base 1. As encoded in the germline V gene (reference sequence), CDR1 is MNHEY while CDR2 is SMNVEV. The source material was CD4+ T cells from blood, cultured in vitro. This receptor chain uses TRBV27 and TRBJ2-7, with the D gene possibly TRBD1 or TRBD2, each one fitting 5 bases. This receptor was obtained from a human donor who had recovered from COVID-19. The nucleotide sequence is given as TGTGCCAGCAGGGCAGGGAGAACAACCTACGAGCAGTACTTC. It encodes CASRAGRTTYEQYF.